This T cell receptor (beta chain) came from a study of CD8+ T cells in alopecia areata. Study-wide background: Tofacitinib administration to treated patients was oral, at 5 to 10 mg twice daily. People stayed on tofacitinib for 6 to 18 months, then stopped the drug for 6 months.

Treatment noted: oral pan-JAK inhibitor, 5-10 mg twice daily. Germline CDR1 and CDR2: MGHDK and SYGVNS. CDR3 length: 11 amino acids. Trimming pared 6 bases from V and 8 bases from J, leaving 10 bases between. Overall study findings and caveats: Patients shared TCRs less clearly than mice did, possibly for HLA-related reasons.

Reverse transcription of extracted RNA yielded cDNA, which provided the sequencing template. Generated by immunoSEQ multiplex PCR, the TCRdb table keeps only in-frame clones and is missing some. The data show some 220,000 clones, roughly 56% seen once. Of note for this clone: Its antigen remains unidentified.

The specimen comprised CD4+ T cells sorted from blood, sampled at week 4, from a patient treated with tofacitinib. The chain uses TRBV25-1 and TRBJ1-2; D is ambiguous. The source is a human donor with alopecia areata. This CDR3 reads CASRGKGGYTF. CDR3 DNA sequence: TGTGCCAGCAGGGGAAAAGGGGGCTACACCTTC.